This is a list of T cell receptor beta chains from one sample in a study of naive and memory T cell subsets. Using its own MiXCR run on the UMI-ligation and nested PCR reads, TCRdb lists one record per CDR3 protein. The sample records 120,000 to 150,000 distinct CDR3 sequences, approximately 20% being singletons. The sequencing sample was made of naive CD8+ T cells from blood. These receptor sequences come from a human donor in good health. Each CDR3 is given with its conserved first and last residue. The D gene is left open where the match is weak. A clone size is listed for some rows: how often the clone was seen (once, few, many), or a class if it is expanded.

v_call	cdr3_length	clone_size	d_call	j_call	cdr3_nt	cdr3_aa
TRBV11-2	16	few	TRBD1	TRBJ1-2	TGTGCCAGCAGCTTCCTAGGACAGGGACCTATTGATGGCTACACCTTC	CASSFLGQGPIDGYTF
TRBV28	16	many	TRBD1	TRBJ1-1	TGTGCCAGCAGTTTATGGATCCGGGACAGGGACACTGAAGCTTTCTTT	CASSLWIRDRDTEAFF
TRBV28	12	NA	NA	TRBJ2-7	TGTGCCACCGGGCAGGGGATCCACGAGCAGTACTTC	CATGQGIHEQYF
TRBV27	20	few	NA	TRBJ2-7	TGTGCCAGCAGTCCATTCGCACCCATTCACCCGAATCTAGGTTCCGGCGAGCAGTACTTC	CASSPFAPIHPNLGSGEQYF
TRBV9	16	few	NA	TRBJ2-7	TGTGCCAGCAGCGTTAGTAGTGCAGGGAGCTCCTACGAGCAGTACTTC	CASSVSSAGSSYEQYF
TRBV12-3/TRBV12-4	15	few	NA	TRBJ1-1	TGTGCCAGCAGTTCCCCACGAACCTTGAACACTGAAGCTTTCTTT	CASSSPRTLNTEAFF
TRBV6-5	15	NA	TRBD1	TRBJ2-5	TGTGCCAGCAGTTTCTCCGGGACAGGGGCAGAGACCCAGTACTTC	CASSFSGTGAETQYF
TRBV27	11	NA	NA	TRBJ2-1	TGTGCCAGTACACATACCAATGAGCAGTTCTTC	CASTHTNEQFF
TRBV5-5	14	NA	TRBD1	TRBJ2-7	TGTGCCAGCAGCTTGTTTCAGACAGGGATCGAGCAGTACTTC	CASSLFQTGIEQYF
TRBV28	14	few	NA	TRBJ2-1	TGTGCCAGCAGCACCCCCTCCTCTCGCGGTGAGCAGTTCTTC	CASSTPSSRGEQFF
TRBV23-1	14	NA	TRBD1	TRBJ2-5	TGCGCCAGCCGAAGACAGGGGAACGAAGAGACCCAGTACTTC	CASRRQGNEETQYF
TRBV7-4	15	few	NA	TRBJ2-7	TGTGCCAGCAGCTTTTTCTGGTCGGCCCCTCGGGAGCAGTACTTC	CASSFFWSAPREQYF
TRBV6-5	16	few	NA	TRBJ2-3	TGTGCCAGCAGTTACTCGTTTGGGGCTAGCACAGATACGCAGTATTTT	CASSYSFGASTDTQYF
TRBV29-1	12	NA	NA	TRBJ2-7	TGCAGCGTTGCCCGAGGCTCCTACGAGCAGTACTTC	CSVARGSYEQYF
TRBV20-1	14	NA	TRBD2	TRBJ2-5	TGCAGTGCTAGTGAAGCGGGAGTAGGTGAGACCCAGTACTTC	CSASEAGVGETQYF
TRBV4-1	15	few	TRBD2	TRBJ2-7	TGCGCCAGCAGCCCCCTAGCGGAGAGCTCCTACGAGCAGTACTTC	CASSPLAESSYEQYF
TRBV28	13	NA	NA	TRBJ2-7	TGTGCCAGCAGTCCGCTTTACACCTACGAGCAGTACTTC	CASSPLYTYEQYF
TRBV20-1	14	few	TRBD1	TRBJ2-1	TGCAGTGCGAGAGACCGGGACAGCTACAATGAGCAGTTCTTC	CSARDRDSYNEQFF
TRBV29-1	15	NA	TRBD2	TRBJ2-1	TGCAGCATTACCTCACTAGCGGGAAATTACAATGAGCAGTTCTTC	CSITSLAGNYNEQFF
TRBV7-2	11	NA	NA	TRBJ2-7	TGTGCCAGCAGACTAGGGCTCGAGCAGTACTTC	CASRLGLEQYF
TRBV29-1	12	few	NA	TRBJ1-1	TGCAGCGACCGACGACCGAACACTGAAGCTTTCTTT	CSDRRPNTEAFF
TRBV7-8	22	NA	NA	TRBJ2-2	TGTGCCAGCAGCTCTAGGACAGGGCCCCGACTAGCGGCCCCCCGGAACACCGGGGAGCTGTTTTTT	CASSSRTGPRLAAPRNTGELFF
TRBV27	14	NA	NA	TRBJ2-3	TGTGCCAGCAGTTTCGGGGCAGGGGCAGATACGCAGTATTTT	CASSFGAGADTQYF
TRBV2	11	NA	NA	TRBJ1-1	TGTGCCAGCAAGGGGGGCACTGAAGCTTTCTTT	CASKGGTEAFF
TRBV14	14	NA	NA	TRBJ2-7	TGTGCCAGCAGCCCGGTGGACAGACTCTACGAGCAGTACTTC	CASSPVDRLYEQYF
TRBV21-1	15	NA	NA	TRBJ1-1	TGTGCCAGCAGCAAAGCGCAGGGAACAAGCACTGAAGCTTTCTTT	CASSKAQGTSTEAFF
TRBV29-1	12	NA	TRBD1	TRBJ2-7	TGCAGCGTTGAGGGACAGGGGTACGAGCAGTACTTC	CSVEGQGYEQYF
TRBV10-3	13	NA	NA	TRBJ2-7	TGTGCCATCGGGAGCGGACCTTACTACGAGCAGTACTTC	CAIGSGPYYEQYF
TRBV18	14	NA	NA	TRBJ2-7	TGTGCCAGCTCACCACCGCTACAGGGTAACGAGCAGTACTTC	CASSPPLQGNEQYF
TRBV7-2	16	few	NA	TRBJ2-1	TGTGCCAGCAGCCCCCACCCCCGAGGGTTTTACAATGAGCAGTTCTTC	CASSPHPRGFYNEQFF